This T cell receptor (beta chain) is drawn from a study of blood T cell repertoires in COVID-19. Study details: Samples representing acute and convalescent COVID-19 were sourced from the United States, Italy and Spain. T cells, B-cell-depleted T cells, or PBMCs provided the cDNA or gDNA that served as material.

Authors' analysis steps: Reference gene primer amplification gave estimated nucleated cell counts. The assay was immunoSEQ multiplex PCR, and TCRdb's table has in-frame clones only and misses some. V and J calls and clone size are given by that table; D and trimming were obtained from the DNA. Of about 88,000 clones detected, 90% appear once; the ten largest clones hold roughly 7%. The CDR3 extends over 14 amino acids. V lost 5 bases to trimming and J lost 4 bases; unmatched junction nucleotides: 4. Germline V gene lookup returns CDR1 MNHEY and CDR2 SVGAGI. Seattle patients were enrolled while actively infected and followed longitudinally.

This clonotype originated in a man aged 18 to 30 with COVID-19, enrolled during active disease. The chain has TRBV6-5 and TRBJ2-2, with 7 bases lining up with TRBD2. The sequenced sample consisted of peripheral blood. The DNA of the CDR3 is TGTGCCAGCAGTCGGGGGGAAGGCACCGGGGAGCTGTTTTTT. Residues: CASSRGEGTGELFF.